The 19 T cell receptor beta chains in this list originate from one sample, sequenced in a study of cytomegalovirus exposure and HLA in healthy donors. Primers for the PCR totalled 60 Vbeta and 13 Jbeta. Only in-frame clones appear in the TCRdb table, and some are missing; sequencing was by immunoSEQ multiplex PCR. The sample holds 150,000 to 200,000 clones, over 75% seen once. Material for sequencing was PBMCs. All receptors come from a man aged 40-55 years in good health and CMV-seropositive.

The V gene is TRBV7-2, the J gene TRBJ2-6, with D perhaps matching TRBD1 (5 bases). The V and J ends lost 5 bases and 2 bases respectively, with 13 bases between them. Germline CDR1 is SGHTA and CDR2 is FQGNSA. This CDR3 comprises 16 residues. The CDR3 coding sequence is TGTGCCAGCAGCCTTTTAGTGGGGCCTGGGGCCAACGTCCTGACTTTC. Residues: CASSLLVGPGANVLTF. Combining the CDR3 with reference TRBV7-2 and TRBJ2-6 gives the whole variable domain GAGVSQSPSNKVTEKGKDVELRCDPISGHTALYWYRQSLGQGLEFLIYFQGNSAPDKSGLPSDRFSAERTGGSVSTLTIQRTQQEDSAVYLCASSLLVGPGANVLTFGAGSRLTVL.

J is TRBJ1-3 and V is TRBV7-8; 9 nucleotides align to TRBD1. The trim removed 0 bases at V and 0 bases at J, leaving 0 bases unmatched. CDR3 length: 16 residues. Germline V gene data show CDR1 as SGHVS and CDR2 as FQNEAQ. Here the CDR3 reads CASSLAGQGSGNTIYF. CDR3 nucleotide sequence: TGTGCCAGCAGCTTAGCGGGACAGGGCTCTGGAAACACCATATATTTT.

The chain carries TRBV5-4 and TRBJ2-2; 8 bases align to TRBD1. Germline CDR1 is SGHNT and CDR2 is YYREEE (reference sequence). The junction had 3 bases not matched to a gene; V was cut back by 4 bases and J by 4 bases. This CDR3 has 14 amino acids. The CDR3 loop is CASSTQGGTGELFF. Written as DNA, the CDR3 is TGTGCCAGCAGCACACAGGGGGGCACCGGGGAGCTGTTTTTT.

This clone was observed a single time. The chain combines TRBV5-5 with TRBJ2-3; TRBD2 aligns across 9 bases. CDR1 SGHKS and CDR2 YYEKEE come from the germline V gene (reference sequence). Trimming took 5 bases from V and 1 from J; bases not matched to a gene: 5. This CDR3 has 15 amino acids. The CDR3 coding sequence is TGTGCCAGCAGTACGACTAGCGGCCGCACAGATACGCAGTATTTT. It codes for CASSTTSGRTDTQYF. The full variable domain, rest sourced from reference TRBV5-5 and TRBJ2-3, is DAGVTQSPTHLIKTRGQQVTLRCSPISGHKSVSWYQQVLGQGPQFIFQYYEKEERGRGNFPDRFSARQFPNYSSELNVNALLLGDSALYLCASSTTSGRTDTQYFGPGTRLTVL.

The table lists this clone with a few counts. This chain connects TRBV9 to TRBJ2-7; 10 nucleotides agree with TRBD2. The CDR3 length is 15 residues. Trimming removed 4 bases from V and 4 bases from J; junction bases left unmatched: 8. The V gene's germline CDR1 is SGDLS and CDR2 YYNGEE. CDR3 nucleotides: TGTGCCAGCAGCCTAGCGGGGGACTCCGCTTACGAGCAGTACTTC. Residues: CASSLAGDSAYEQYF. Complete variable domain (other parts from reference TRBV9 and TRBJ2-7): DSGVTQTPKHLITATGQRVTLRCSPRSGDLSVYWYQQSLDQGLQFLIQYYNGEERAKGNILERFSAQQFPDLHSELNLSSLELGDSALYFCASSLAGDSAYEQYFGPGTRLTVT.

This sequence joins TRBV15 and TRBJ1-3; maybe TRBD1 (6 bases). Germline CDR1 and CDR2: LNHNV and YYDKDF (reference sequence). Deletions cut 5 bases from V and 4 bases from J, with 21 bases between. The length of the CDR3 is 17 residues. The CDR3 here is CATSPSYNRALGNTIYF. The CDR3 DNA follows: TGTGCCACCAGCCCAAGTTATAACAGGGCTCTAGGAAACACCATATATTTT. Filled out from reference TRBV15 and TRBJ1-3, the complete variable domain reads DAMVIQNPRYQVTQFGKPVTLSCSQTLNHNVMYWYQQKSSQAPKLLFHYYDKDFNNEADTPDNFQSRRPNTSFCFLDIRSPGLGDTAMYLCATSPSYNRALGNTIYFGEGSWLTVV.

This clone was seen more than once but under ten times. The V and J genes are TRBV9 and TRBJ1-5, with TRBD1 matching 7 bases. There are 15 residues in the CDR3. V was clipped by 3 bases and J by 0 bases; unmatched bases: 3. Germline V gene data show CDR1 as SGDLS and CDR2 as YYNGEE. The CDR3, as DNA: TGTGCCAGCAGCGCACAGGGGAATAGCAATCAGCCCCAGCATTTT. Encoded protein: CASSAQGNSNQPQHF.

V and J are TRBV6-1 and TRBJ1-1; a possible D gene is TRBD1 (5 bases). Germline CDR1 reads MNHNS; CDR2 reads SASEGT. The CDR3 length is 13 residues. V was shortened by 4 bases and J by 3 bases, with 9 bases between the two germline ends. The CDR3 is CASSVGLHTEAFF. The CDR3 nucleotides are TGTGCCAGCAGTGTGGGACTCCACACTGAAGCTTTCTTT.

The chain recombines TRBV5-8 with TRBJ2-1, with TRBD2 identical over 10 bases. CDR3 length: 12 residues. Germline V gene sequence: CDR1 SGHTS, CDR2 YDEGEE. The V and J ends lost 0 bases and 15 bases, in that order; junction bases with no gene match: 3. The CDR3 DNA sequence: TGTGCCAGCAGCTTGGAGGCTAGCGGGGGGTTCTTC. Translating gives CASSLEASGGFF.

On this clone itself: Other DNA variants within this sample encode the same CDR3. The chain links TRBV7-3 to TRBJ2-7; no definite D call. Trimming shortened V by 2 bases and J by 2 bases, and 7 bases separated the two germline ends. The CDR3 is 13 amino acids. CDR1 is SGHTA, CDR2 FQGTGA, per germline. This CDR3 is CASSLEVTYEQYF. CDR3 nucleotide sequence: TGTGCCAGCAGCTTAGAGGTTACCTACGAGCAGTACTTC.

The rearrangement uses TRBV2 and TRBJ2-1, with D possibly matching TRBD2 (6 bases). Trimming pared 6 bases from V and 4 bases from J, leaving 10 bases between. In germline, CDR1 is SNHLY, CDR2 FYNNEI. The CDR3 has 13 residues. CDR3 residues: CASRGLGYNEQFF. The CDR3 DNA follows: TGTGCCAGCAGGGGACTTGGATACAATGAGCAGTTCTTC. The full variable domain, completed using reference TRBV2 and TRBJ2-1, is EPEVTQTPSHQVTQMGQEVILRCVPISNHLYFYWYRQILGQKVEFLVSFYNNEISEKSEIFDDQFSVERPDGSNFTLKIRSTKLEDSAMYFCASRGLGYNEQFFGPGTRLTVL.

The V and J genes are TRBV27 and TRBJ2-7, with 16 positions matching TRBD2. CDR1 is MNHEY and CDR2 is SMNVEV in the germline V gene (reference sequence). The CDR3 contains 16 residues. The trim removed 7 bases at V and 5 bases at J, leaving 8 bases unmatched. The CDR3 coding sequence is TGTGCCAGCACACCAAAAGGGACTAGCGGGAGGGACGAGCAGTACTTC. It yields the protein CASTPKGTSGRDEQYF.

V and J are TRBV5-4 and TRBJ2-5; 16 positions match TRBD2. The DNA end is more similar to TRBJ2-7, so the J call may be wrong. The CDR3 spans 17 residues. Germline V gene data show CDR1 as SGHNT and CDR2 as YYREEE (reference sequence). CDR3 amino acids: CASSAGLAGGKGYEQYF. CDR3 in DNA: TGTGCCAGCAGCGCGGGACTAGCGGGAGGGAAAGGGTACGAGCAGTACTTC.

With respect to this clone: Germline is not matched at one junction end, which may reflect a read error. The rearrangement links TRBV10-3 to TRBJ2-6; D perhaps matches TRBD1 (5 bases). Germline V lookup: CDR1 ENHRY, CDR2 SYGVKD. This CDR3 region has 17 residues. This CDR3 reads CAISESWSSSGANGLTF. CDR3 in DNA: TGTGCCATCAGTGAGTCATGGTCGTCCTCTGGGGCCAACGGCCTGACTTTC.

The CDR3 nucleotides are TGTGCCAGCAGCTTGGATGTTTACAGTTACTATGGCTACACCTTC. Protein product: CASSLDVYSYYGYTF. J is TRBJ1-2 and V is TRBV7-8; D call uncertain. CDR3 length: 15 residues. Trimming took 3 bases from V and 3 from J, leaving 14 bases between them. CDR1 and CDR2 (germline): SGHVS, FQNEAQ.

J is TRBJ2-3 and V is TRBV19, with D possibly TRBD1 on 6 matching bases. The CDR3 is 15 amino acids. With 3 bases removed from V and 6 bases from J, the gap between germline ends came to 16 bases. Germline V lookup: CDR1 LNHDA, CDR2 SQIVND (reference sequence). CDR3 region: CASSMNPPQGDTQYF. The CDR3 DNA sequence: TGTGCCAGTAGTATGAACCCCCCACAGGGCGATACGCAGTATTTT.

The V gene is TRBV18, the J gene TRBJ1-1; D possibly corresponds to TRBD1 (5 bases). V lost 3 bases to trimming and J lost 7 bases, with 15 bases between them. Germline V CDR1 and CDR2: KGHSH, LQKENI. The CDR3 loop spans 14 amino acids. CDR3 bases: TGTGCCAGCTCACCCAGAATGCCGGGGGATGAAGCTTTCTTT. It encodes CASSPRMPGDEAFF.

CDR3 sequence: CASSPGQVGSYEQYF. In DNA, the CDR3 is TGTGCCAGCAGCCCAGGACAGGTCGGATCCTACGAGCAGTACTTC. The chain carries TRBV11-3 and TRBJ2-7; 7 bases match TRBD1. The CDR3 covers 15 residues. Per germline, CDR1 SGHNT and CDR2 YENEEA. J gave up 1 base and V 5 bases, and 8 bases lay outside the gene matches.

The gene calls are TRBV7-9 and TRBJ2-7; D may be TRBD1 (7 bases). CDR1 and CDR2 (germline): SEHNR, FQNEAQ (reference sequence). This CDR3 has 15 amino acids. Trimming cost V 3 bases and J 3 bases, with 15 bases left between them. The CDR3 region has the DNA TGTGCCAGCAGCTTGGGCGGGACAGACCTCTACGAGCAGTACTTC. It specifies CASSLGGTDLYEQYF.